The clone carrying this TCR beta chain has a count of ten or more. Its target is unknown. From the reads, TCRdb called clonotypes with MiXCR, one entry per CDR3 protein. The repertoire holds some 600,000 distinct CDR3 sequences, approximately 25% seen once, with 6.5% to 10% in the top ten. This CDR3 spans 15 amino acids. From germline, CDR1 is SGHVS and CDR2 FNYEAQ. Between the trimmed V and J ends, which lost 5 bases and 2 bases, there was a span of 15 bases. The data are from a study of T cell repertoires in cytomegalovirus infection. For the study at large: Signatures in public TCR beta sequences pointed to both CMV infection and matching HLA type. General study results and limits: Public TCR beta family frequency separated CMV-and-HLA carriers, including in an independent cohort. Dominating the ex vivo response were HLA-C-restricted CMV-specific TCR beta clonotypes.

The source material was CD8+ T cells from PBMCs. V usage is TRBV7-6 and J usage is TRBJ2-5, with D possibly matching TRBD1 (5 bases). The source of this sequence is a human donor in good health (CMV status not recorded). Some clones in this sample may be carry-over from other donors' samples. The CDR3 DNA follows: TGTGCCAGCAGCCAAATAGACAGTAGACAAGAGACCCAGTACTTC. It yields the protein CASSQIDSRQETQYF. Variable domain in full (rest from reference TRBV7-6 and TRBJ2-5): GAGVSQSPRYKVTKRGQDVALRCDPISGHVSLYWYRQALGQGPEFLTYFNYEAQQDKSGLPNDRFSAERPEGSISTLTIQRTEQRDSAMYRCASSQIDSRQETQYFGPGTRLLVL.